This paragraph reports one T cell receptor (beta chain). Its target is not known. A multiplex PCR was run with 60 Vbeta primers and 13 Jbeta primers. The repertoire was sequenced with immunoSEQ multiplex PCR; TCRdb's copy has only in-frame clones and lacks some. The repertoire includes about 82,000 clones, around four fifths of them detected once, and 6.2% sits in the top ten. These data come from a study of cytomegalovirus exposure and HLA in healthy donors. Turning to the study itself: A preliminary data release comprised tens of millions of unique TCRs obtained from HLA-typed donors.

Study-level findings and limits: In vitro confirmation showed a few CMV-associated chains to be CMV antigen specific. Cytomegalovirus status, reportedly, was diagnosed with high specificity and sensitivity by the classifier. Prediction of most subjects' HLA-A and HLA-B alleles by TCR beta sequences was reportedly accurate.

The receptor was isolated from a woman aged 45-59 years in good health and CMV-seropositive. Sequences were obtained from PBMCs.

This chain's CDR3 is CASSPARDRVYEQFF. As DNA, the CDR3 is TGTGCCAGCAGCCCCGCCCGGGACAGGGTTTATGAGCAGTTCTTC. The V call is TRBV7-8, the J call TRBJ2-1, with 9 bases fitting TRBD1. CDR3 length: 15 residues. Trimming removed 5 bases from V and 8 bases from J; junction bases left unmatched: 10. Germline assignment: CDR1 SGHVS and CDR2 FQNEAQ. Full variable domain (remainder filled in from reference TRBV7-8 and TRBJ2-1): GAGVSQSPRYKVAKRGQDVALRCDPISGHVSLFWYQQALGQGPEFLTYFQNEAQLDKSGLPSDRFFAERPEGSVSTLKIQRTQQEDSAVYLCASSPARDRVYEQFFGPGTRLTVL.